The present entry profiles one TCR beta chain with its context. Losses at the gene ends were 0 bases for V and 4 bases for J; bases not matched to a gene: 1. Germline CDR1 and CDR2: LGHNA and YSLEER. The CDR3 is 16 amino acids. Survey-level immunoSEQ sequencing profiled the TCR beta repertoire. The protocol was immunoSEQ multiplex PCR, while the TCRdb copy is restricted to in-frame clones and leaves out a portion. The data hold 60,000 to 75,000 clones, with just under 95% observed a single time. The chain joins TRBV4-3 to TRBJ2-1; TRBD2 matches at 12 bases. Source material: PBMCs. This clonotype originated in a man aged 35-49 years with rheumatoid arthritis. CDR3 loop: CASSQEGTSGYNEQFF. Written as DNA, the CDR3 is TGCGCCAGCAGCCAAGAAGGGACTAGCGGGTACAATGAGCAGTTCTTC.